A selection of T cell receptor beta chains follows, all from one sample in a study of T cells in Graves' hyperthyroidism and ophthalmopathy. MiXCR was run by TCRdb on the multiplex PCR reads, yielding one entry per CDR3 protein. The sample comprises around 700,000 distinct CDR3 sequences, approximately 36% of which are singletons, and more than 25% rests with the top ten. The sequenced material came from blood. Receptors originate from a middle-aged woman with Graves' hyperthyroidism. Each CDR3 is given with its conserved first and last residue. A D gene is named only where the DNA matches it firmly. Rows give clone size only sometimes, using once, few, many, or a class for an expanded clone.

D gene	J gene	V gene	clone size	CDR3 protein	CDR3 DNA
TRBD1	TRBJ1-5	TRBV5-8	.	CASSPGTGEYQPQHF	TGTGCCAGCAGCCCCGGGACAGGGGAATATCAGCCCCAGCATTTT
.	TRBJ2-2	TRBV10-3	many	CAISESAEGELFF	TGTGCCATCAGTGAGTCAGCGGAGGGGGAGCTGTTTTTT
.	TRBJ2-7	TRBV5-6	few	CASSSAGAQTSYEQYF	TGTGCCAGCAGCTCGGCGGGGGCCCAGACCTCCTACGAGCAGTACTTC
TRBD1	TRBJ1-1	TRBV10-2	.	CAITGVWTEAFF	TGCGCCATAACAGGGGTTTGGACTGAAGCTTTCTTT
.	TRBJ2-3	TRBV7-2	.	CASSLLGRAADTQYF	TGTGCCAGCAGCTTATTGGGCAGGGCAGCAGATACGCAGTATTTT
TRBD2	TRBJ2-7	TRBV10-1	.	CASSERTSGRALYEQYF	TGCGCCAGCAGTGAGAGGACTAGCGGGAGGGCCCTATACGAGCAGTACTTC
.	TRBJ1-4	TRBV3-1	few	CASSQASYRGEKLFF	TGTGCCAGCAGCCAAGCTTCTTATCGGGGGGAAAAACTGTTTTTT
TRBD2	TRBJ2-7	TRBV29-1	many	CSVIAGIAYEQYF	TGCAGCGTTATAGCGGGTATCGCCTACGAGCAGTACTTC
.	TRBJ2-5	TRBV7-3	.	CASSLRQREGGGMGETQYF	TGTGCCAGCAGCTTAAGACAGAGAGAGGGGGGGGGCATGGGAGAGACCCAGTACTTC
.	TRBJ2-5	TRBV5-1	few	CASSGDIQETQYF	TGCGCCAGCAGCGGGGACATCCAAGAGACCCAGTACTTC
.	TRBJ2-5	TRBV29-1	many	CSVNWGETQYF	TGCAGTGTTAACTGGGGAGAGACCCAGTACTTC
.	TRBJ2-3	TRBV2	once	CASSFRGATDTQYF	TGTGCCAGCAGCTTTCGGGGGGCCACAGATACGCAGTATTTT
.	TRBJ2-2	TRBV29-1	few	CSVDQGSGELFF	TGCAGCGTTGATCAGGGGAGCGGGGAGCTGTTTTTT
.	TRBJ2-7	TRBV5-1	few	CASSFARSYEQYF	TGCGCCAGCAGCTTTGCCAGGTCCTACGAGCAGTACTTC
.	TRBJ2-7	TRBV12-5	.	CASGRDMSYEQYF	TGTGCTAGTGGACGGGACATGTCCTACGAGCAGTACTTC
TRBD2	TRBJ2-5	TRBV5-1	.	CASSTRGTSAFQETQYF	TGCGCCAGCAGCACTAGGGGGACTAGCGCCTTCCAAGAGACCCAGTACTTC
.	TRBJ2-7	TRBV5-5	.	CASSLAFQLVAYEQYF	TGTGCCAGCAGCTTGGCCTTTCAACTAGTCGCCTACGAGCAGTACTTC
TRBD1	TRBJ1-2	TRBV7-9	many	CASSPQGDYGYTF	TGTGCCAGCAGCCCACAGGGGGACTATGGCTACACCTTC
TRBD1	TRBJ2-7	TRBV6-6	.	CASSLQGQGVYEQYF	TGTGCCAGCAGCCTCCAGGGACAGGGGGTTTACGAGCAGTACTTC
.	TRBJ1-1	TRBV7-9	many	CASSFLAVRTEAFF	TGTGCCAGCAGCTTCCTTGCTGTACGCACTGAAGCTTTCTTT
.	TRBJ2-5	TRBV20-1	many	CSARFLGELETQYF	TGCAGTGCTAGATTTTTGGGGGAATTGGAGACCCAGTACTTC
.	TRBJ2-7	TRBV27	few	CASKYGLLSYEQYF	TGTGCCAGCAAGTATGGACTTCTCTCCTACGAGCAGTACTTC
.	TRBJ1-5	TRBV2	.	CASREGGGSNQPQHF	TGTGCCAGCAGGGAGGGCGGGGGAAGCAATCAGCCCCAGCATTTT
.	TRBJ1-1	TRBV6-5	.	CASTRAYGPMNTEAFF	TGTGCCAGCACTAGGGCCTACGGGCCCATGAACACTGAAGCTTTCTTT
TRBD1	TRBJ1-4	TRBV2	many	CASSMGQEVATNEKLFF	TGTGCCAGCAGCATGGGACAGGAGGTTGCAACTAATGAAAAACTGTTTTTT
.	TRBJ1-1	TRBV2	many	CASSLISQVEAFF	TGTGCCAGCAGTCTTATATCACAGGTTGAAGCTTTCTTT
.	TRBJ1-4	TRBV4-3	.	CASSQDRGVNEKLFF	TGCGCCAGCAGCCAAGATCGGGGGGTCAACGAAAAACTGTTTTTT
TRBD2	TRBJ2-2	TRBV7-2	.	CASSLYGGGNTGELYF	TGTGCCAGCAGCCTATATGGCGGGGGGAACACCGGGGAGCTGTACTTC
TRBD1	TRBJ1-2	TRBV7-9	few	CASSPRTGPQYYGYTF	TGTGCCAGCAGCCCTCGGACAGGGCCCCAGTACTATGGCTACACCTTC
TRBD1	TRBJ2-5	TRBV7-2	many	CASSLEGQGDKETQYF	TGTGCCAGCAGCTTAGAGGGACAGGGGGACAAAGAGACCCAGTACTTC
.	TRBJ2-5	TRBV20-1	many	CSARYSDGQETQYF	TGCAGTGCTAGATACTCCGACGGTCAAGAGACCCAGTACTTC
.	TRBJ1-3	TRBV19	few	CASIGRSSGNTIYF	TGTGCCAGTATCGGGAGAAGCTCTGGAAACACCATATATTTT
.	TRBJ2-7	TRBV9	few	CASSVAVGEFSEQYF	TGTGCCAGCAGCGTAGCGGTAGGAGAATTCTCCGAGCAGTACTTC
TRBD1	TRBJ1-6	TRBV28	.	CASSSHVTGENSPLHF	TGTGCCAGCAGTTCCCATGTGACAGGGGAGAATTCACCCCTCCACTTT
.	TRBJ1-4	TRBV29-1	many	CSVVSQGILGNEKLFF	TGCAGCGTTGTTTCACAGGGAATTTTGGGAAATGAAAAACTGTTTTTT
.	TRBJ2-5	TRBV19	many	CASTSGTGLQTQYF	TGTGCCAGTACCTCAGGGACGGGTTTGCAGACCCAGTACTTC
TRBD2	TRBJ2-5	TRBV5-1	.	CASSGTSGGQVTQYF	TGCGCCAGCAGCGGGACTAGCGGGGGACAAGTGACCCAGTACTTC
.	TRBJ1-4	TRBV10-3	.	CAIRTGTGVEKLFF	TGTGCCATCAGGACCGGGACGGGAGTTGAAAAACTGTTTTTT
.	TRBJ1-3	TRBV12-3/TRBV12-4	few	CASSRSLFRNTIYF	TGTGCCAGCAGCCGCAGCCTTTTTAGAAACACCATATATTTT
.	TRBJ1-2	TRBV7-9	many	CASSSRPPGVGDGYTF	TGTGCCAGCAGCTCTCGCCCTCCGGGAGTTGGAGATGGCTACACCTTC
.	TRBJ1-2	TRBV29-1	many	CSVRRETDYGYTF	TGCAGCGTAAGGAGGGAGACGGACTATGGCTACACCTTC
TRBD2	TRBJ2-1	TRBV29-1	.	CSVEYSSGIGNEQFF	TGCAGCGTTGAATATTCTAGCGGGATCGGGAATGAGCAGTTCTTC
.	TRBJ1-2	TRBV20-1	.	CSASGGTSGFDDGYTF	TGCAGTGCTTCTGGGGGAACTAGCGGGTTCGATGATGGCTACACCTTC
.	TRBJ2-2	TRBV7-8	few	CASSLAQPGSGELFF	TGTGCCAGCAGCTTAGCACAGCCCGGCTCCGGGGAGCTGTTTTTT
.	TRBJ2-3	TRBV7-6	.	CASSLERRITDTQYF	TGTGCCAGCAGCTTAGAACGGCGTATCACAGATACGCAGTATTTT
.	TRBJ2-2	TRBV6-6	.	CASSAAGAQTGELFF	TGTGCCAGCAGCGCAGCCGGGGCTCAAACCGGGGAGCTGTTTTTT
.	TRBJ1-2	TRBV15	many	CATSTGAGYYGYTF	TGTGCCACCTCAACCGGGGCGGGTTACTATGGCTACACCTTC
TRBD2	TRBJ2-5	TRBV7-9	.	CASSILLAGETQYF	TGTGCCAGCAGCATCCTACTAGCGGGAGAGACCCAGTACTTC
.	TRBJ1-4	TRBV10-3	.	CAISYHAGSSSNEKLFF	TGTGCCATCAGTTATCATGCCGGCTCATCGTCTAATGAAAAACTGTTTTTT
.	TRBJ1-4	TRBV5-1	few	CASSLEETVNEKLFF	TGCGCCAGCAGCTTGGAGGAGACAGTGAATGAAAAACTGTTTTTT
.	TRBJ2-2	TRBV6-2/TRBV6-3	few	CASSKDAGELFF	TGTGCCAGCTCCAAGGACGCCGGGGAGCTGTTTTTT
.	TRBJ1-5	TRBV19	many	CASIQGDYRNQPQHF	TGTGCCAGTATACAGGGAGATTATCGCAATCAGCCCCAGCATTTT
.	TRBJ2-6	TRBV4-2	.	CASSQDLAAGANVLTF	TGTGCCAGCAGCCAAGATTTGGCAGCTGGGGCCAACGTCCTGACTTTC